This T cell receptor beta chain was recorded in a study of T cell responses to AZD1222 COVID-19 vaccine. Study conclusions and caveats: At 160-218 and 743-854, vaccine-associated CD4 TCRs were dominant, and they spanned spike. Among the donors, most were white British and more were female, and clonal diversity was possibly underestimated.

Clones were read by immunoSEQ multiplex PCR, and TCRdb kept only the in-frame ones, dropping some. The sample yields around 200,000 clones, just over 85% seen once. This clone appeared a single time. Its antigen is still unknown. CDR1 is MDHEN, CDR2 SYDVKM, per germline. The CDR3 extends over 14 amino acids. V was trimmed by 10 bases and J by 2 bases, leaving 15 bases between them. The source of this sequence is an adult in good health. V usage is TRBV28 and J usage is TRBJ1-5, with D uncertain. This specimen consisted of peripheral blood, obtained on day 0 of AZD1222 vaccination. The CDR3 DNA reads TGTGCCACCGATAACGGTCTGGGCAATCAGCCCCAGCATTTT. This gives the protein CATDNGLGNQPQHF.